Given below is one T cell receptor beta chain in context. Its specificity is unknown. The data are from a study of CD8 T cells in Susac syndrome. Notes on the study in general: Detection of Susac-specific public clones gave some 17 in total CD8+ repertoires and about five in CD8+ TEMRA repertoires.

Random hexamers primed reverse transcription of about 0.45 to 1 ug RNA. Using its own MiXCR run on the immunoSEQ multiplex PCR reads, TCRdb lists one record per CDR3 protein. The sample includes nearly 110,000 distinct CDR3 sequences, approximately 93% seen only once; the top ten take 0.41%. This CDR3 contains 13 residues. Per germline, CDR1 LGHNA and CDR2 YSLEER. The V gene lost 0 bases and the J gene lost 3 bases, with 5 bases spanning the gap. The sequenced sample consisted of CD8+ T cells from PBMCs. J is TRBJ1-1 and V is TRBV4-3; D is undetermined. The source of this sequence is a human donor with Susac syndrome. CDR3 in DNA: TGCGCCAGCAGCCAAGAATGGGACACTGAAGCTTTCTTT. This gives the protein CASSQEWDTEAFF.